This T cell receptor (beta chain) was captured by sequencing in a study of cytomegalovirus exposure and HLA in healthy donors. Study-wide results and caveats: In an earlier analysis, in roughly 600 donors, most V segments appeared productive either ~90% or ~30% of the time. Apparent HLA restriction characterized most CMV-associated TCR beta chains in a later analysis. Donors belonging to an Asian-associated ancestry cluster reportedly showed fewer N-insertions in productive TCRs than the roughly 680-donor mean, according to what a later analysis found.

PCR was performed using 60 Vbeta and 13 Jbeta primers. Clones were read by immunoSEQ multiplex PCR, and TCRdb kept only the in-frame ones, dropping some. The table includes 100,000 or so clones, around 77% detected once. Concerning this clone itself: The antigen is not known.

Sequencing was performed on PBMCs. The receptor's source is a man aged 40-49 years in good health and CMV-seropositive.

In nucleotides, the CDR3 is TGCGCCAGCAGCGGGGGACAGGGGGCCCACTCCTACGAGCAGTACTTC. It yields the protein CASSGGQGAHSYEQYF. The chain recombines TRBV5-1 with TRBJ2-7; 12 nucleotides match TRBD1. Losses at the gene ends were 4 bases for V and 0 bases for J; bases not matched to a gene: 5. Germline V CDR1 and CDR2: SGHRS, YFSETQ. The CDR3 extends over 16 amino acids.